This T cell receptor (beta chain) stems from a study of T cell responses to AZD1222 COVID-19 vaccine (dated by TCRdb to about 2021). The study in broad terms: AZD1222 recipients given second doses at about 4 weeks or at about 12 weeks were pooled, since spike-specific TCR depth and breadth were not found to differ between the two schedules. A total of 230 to 250 trial participants underwent TCR sequencing, of whom some 210 received two doses of AZD1222 and about 25 received two doses of the MenACWY control vaccine. Trial participants were enrolled by age into 18-55, 56-69 and 70-plus year subgroups, with 148, 28 and 57 TCR-sequenced participants respectively. Here is what the overall study found, with its caveats: The 56-69-year group was small, and its depth increase did not reach significance, likely because of low power. After two AZD1222 doses, both the breadth and the depth of spike-specific TCRs were significantly higher than at day 0 and than in MenACWY recipients. Only 5 to 7 AZD1222 recipients were SARS-CoV-2 seropositive at baseline, limiting conclusions about previously exposed vaccinees. Epitopes outside the regions mutated in the B.1.351 and B.1.1.7 variants were reportedly recognized by nearly half of the unique spike-specific TCRs. Because no samples from the day 14 peak response were available, repertoires could be characterized only after the peak T cell response. Most participants were white British and females outnumbered males, and the authors suggested that clonal diversity may have been underestimated. Vaccine-associated CD4 TCRs spanned the whole spike protein, with dominant responses in regions 160-218 and 743-854.

The CDR3 regions of human TCRbeta chains were analyzed by immunosequencing. Processing in the source paper ran as follows. TCRs in the repertoires were compared against a reference library of SARS-CoV-2-specific TCRs that had been generated with the MIRA antigen-specificity platform. Breadth was defined as the fraction of unique TCRs that were SARS-CoV-2-associated. Depth was defined as the fraction of total T cells that were SARS-CoV-2-associated. Each spike-specific TCR was assigned to its reactive spike region and to a CD4 or CD8 class using the MIRA data. Log10-transformed breadth and depth values were compared by one-way ANOVA with Sidak's multiple comparisons tests. TCRdb limited this immuneACCESS table to in-frame rearrangements with V and J called. A share of clones is missing; checked studies link under half to unresolved V genes, and the rest is unexplained. Clone size and the V and J calls come from that table; the DNA yielded D and trimming. The sample contains some 200,000 clones, approximately 91% of them found a single time. Clones ranked in the top ten supply 0.95% to 1% of the sample.

CDR1 and CDR2, per the germline V gene, are SGHRS and YFSETQ. Including the terminal cysteine and phenylalanine, the CDR3 comprises 13 residues. Just CDR3 DNA is preserved here, 39 bases in frame from base 1. In this sample, this clone turned up once. Its antigen specificity is not known. Sequence at one end of the junction differs from germline and may be a read error. According to the study, the label for this sample's time point signals: baseline before first vaccination. Samples from vaccinated people were obtained from the UK trials COV001 and COV002, which included a single-blind randomized controlled phase 2/3 trial of AZD1222 (ChAdOx1 nCoV-19) in healthy adults. For TCRbeta chain sequencing, PBMC samples from trial participants were taken at day 0 and at day 28 after the second dose.

This receptor chain uses TRBV5-1 and TRBJ1-2, with no reliable assignment of the D segment. The sequencing used peripheral blood, collected on day 0 of AZD1222 vaccination. The TCR was taken from an adult in good health. CDR3 region: CASSLEVGGVGAF. Here is the DNA: TGCGCCAGCAGCTTGGAAGTTGGCGGTGTCGGGGCCTTC.